This T cell receptor (beta chain) was retrieved from a study of blood T cell repertoires in COVID-19. Overall study: T cells, B-cell-depleted T cells, or PBMCs supplied cDNA or gDNA.

This CDR3 spans 15 amino acids. Germline CDR1 LNHDA, CDR2 SQIVND (reference sequence). Trimming removed 7 bases at V and 3 bases at J, with 15 bases between. TCRdb keeps only in-frame clones here, not all; method: immunoSEQ multiplex PCR. Of over 200,000 clones in the sample, about 80% were seen once. The TCR comes from a woman over 75 with COVID-19, enrolled during active disease. The chain combines TRBV19 with TRBJ2-2; the D is unclear. Sequencing input: peripheral blood. For the CDR3, the DNA is TGTGCCAGTAAGTCTCTGGCGGTCCACACCGGGGAGCTGTTTTTT. Amino acids: CASKSLAVHTGELFF.